This T cell receptor beta chain was profiled in a study of cytomegalovirus exposure and HLA in healthy donors. The study's findings and limits: Common viral pathogens seemed, in a later analysis, to connect with several of the most significant clusters.

CDR3 size: 15 residues. Germline-derived CDR1 and CDR2 are KGHSH and LQKENI. V was pared by 3 bases and J by 0 bases, with 11 bases between. Primers: 60 Vbeta forward and 13 Jbeta reverse. Assay: immunoSEQ multiplex PCR; the TCRdb copy retains only in-frame clones and omits some. The table has about 59,000 clones, about 77% seen once; the top ten hold 6.8%. Remarks on this clone: Antigen: not known.

Sequencing input: PBMCs. The V gene is TRBV18, the J gene TRBJ1-2, with D maybe TRBD1 (5 bases). This TCR was recovered from a man under 40 in good health and CMV-seropositive. In DNA form, the CDR3 reads TGTGCCAGCTCACCCCGTGCGGGGGCTAACTATGGCTACACCTTC. The encoded protein is CASSPRAGANYGYTF.